This T cell receptor beta chain appears in the sequencing data of a study of shared clonotypes between healthy human individuals. Study in general: Donors had three CD4 naive, three CD4 memory, two CD8 naive and one CD8 memory plate apiece. Study-level results: The naive CD4 repertoires of several donors were compared, and approximately 5.3% of clonotypes were shared. Limited genetic and exposure-history diversity came from having few donors.

The authors' processing: ImmunoSEQ yielded junction-only sequences lacking quality scores, so filtering differed. The method was immunoSEQ multiplex PCR; TCRdb's version includes in-frame clones alone and lacks a portion of them. That table gives V, J and clone size, and the DNA gave D and trimming. Among 1,500,000 or so clones listed, 97% to 99% were seen once. A remark on this clone: The antigen is not known.

The sequenced sample was naive CD4+ T cells sorted from blood. The sample's subset: CD45RA+ positively selected. The TCR originated in a man younger than 45 in good health.

CDR3 sequence (DNA): TGCGCCAGCAGCTTGCACTTTGGGACTAGCAATAAAGTGCAGTTCTTC. This sequence encodes CASSLHFGTSNKVQFF. The V and J genes are TRBV5-1 and TRBJ2-1; TRBD2 aligns across 9 bases. The CDR3 contains 16 residues. In germline, CDR1 is SGHRS, CDR2 YFSETQ. After removal of 1 base from V and 12 bases from J, the junction contained 14 bases not matched to a gene. Looking up the rest from reference TRBV5-1 and TRBJ2-1 gives the full variable domain: KAGVTQTPRYLIKTRGQQVTLSCSPISGHRSVSWYQQTPGQGLQFLFEYFSETQRNKGNFPGRFSGRQFSNSRSEMNVSTLELGDSALYLCASSLHFGTSNKVQFFGPGTRLTVL.